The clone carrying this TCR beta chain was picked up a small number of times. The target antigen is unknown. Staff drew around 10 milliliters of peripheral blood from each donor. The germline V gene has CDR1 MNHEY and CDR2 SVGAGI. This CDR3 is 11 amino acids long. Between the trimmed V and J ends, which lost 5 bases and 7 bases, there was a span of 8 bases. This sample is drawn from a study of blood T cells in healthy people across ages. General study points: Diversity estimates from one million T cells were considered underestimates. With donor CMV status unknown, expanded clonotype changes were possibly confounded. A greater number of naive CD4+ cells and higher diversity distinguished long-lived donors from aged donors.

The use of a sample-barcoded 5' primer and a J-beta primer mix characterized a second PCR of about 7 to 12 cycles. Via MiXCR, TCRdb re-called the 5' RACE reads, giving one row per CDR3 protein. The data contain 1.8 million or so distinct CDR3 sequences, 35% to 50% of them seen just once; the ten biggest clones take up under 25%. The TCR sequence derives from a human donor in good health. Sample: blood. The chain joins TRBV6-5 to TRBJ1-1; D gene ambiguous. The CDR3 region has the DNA TGTGCCAGCAGTATAGGTATTGAAGCTTTCTTT. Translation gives CASSIGIEAFF.